A single T cell receptor (beta chain) is shown here with its context. Antigen: not known. V lost 4 bases to trimming and J lost 2 bases; unmatched junction nucleotides: 5. This CDR3 has 16 amino acids. Per germline, CDR1 SGDLS and CDR2 YYNGEE. The data derive from a study of PD-L1 blockade in urothelial cancer. Study overall: The study started patients on atezolizumab around 2014, giving 1,200 mg intravenously every 3 weeks. Overall study findings and caveats: Tumor-associated clones in blood expanded more at 3 weeks in durable-benefit patients.

A spike-in of synthetic TCR analog templates was added to each PCR. The data were produced by immunoSEQ multiplex PCR, yet TCRdb's version contains in-frame clones alone and is incomplete. The repertoire holds about 74,000 clones, with approximately 81% as singletons. The sample was PBMCs, taken around atezolizumab (anti-PD-L1) treatment. V is TRBV9 and J is TRBJ2-5, with 13 bases aligning to TRBD2. This TCR came from a man between 70 and 80 years old with urothelial cancer. The CDR3 reads CASSSPGLAGQETQYF. The CDR3 region has the DNA TGTGCCAGCAGCTCTCCGGGACTAGCGGGGCAAGAGACCCAGTACTTC.